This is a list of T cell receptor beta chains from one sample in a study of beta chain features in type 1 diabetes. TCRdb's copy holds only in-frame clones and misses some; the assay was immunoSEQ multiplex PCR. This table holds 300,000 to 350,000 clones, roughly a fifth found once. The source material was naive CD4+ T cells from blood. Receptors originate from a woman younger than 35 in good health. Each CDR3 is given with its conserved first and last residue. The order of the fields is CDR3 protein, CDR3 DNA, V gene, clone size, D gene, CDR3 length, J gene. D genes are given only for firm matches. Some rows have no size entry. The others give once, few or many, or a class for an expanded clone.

CDR3 protein: CASSQPGTAGETQYF
CDR3 DNA: TGCGCCAGCAGCCAACCCGGGACAGCTGGAGAGACCCAGTACTTC
V gene: TRBV4-1
clone size: once
D gene: TRBD1
CDR3 length: 15
J gene: TRBJ2-5

CDR3 protein: CASSLGGNQETQYF
CDR3 DNA: TGCGCCAGCAGCTTGGGGGGCAACCAAGAGACCCAGTACTTC
V gene: TRBV5-1
clone size: NA
D gene: NA
CDR3 length: 14
J gene: TRBJ2-5

CDR3 protein: CASSPYSGTTYEQYF
CDR3 DNA: TGTGCCAGCTCACCATATTCAGGGACAACCTACGAGCAGTACTTC
V gene: TRBV18
clone size: NA
D gene: NA
CDR3 length: 15
J gene: TRBJ2-7

CDR3 protein: CASSPRTGGMTGANVLTF
CDR3 DNA: TGTGCCAGCAGCCCCCGGACAGGGGGAATGACTGGGGCCAACGTCCTGACTTTC
V gene: TRBV11-2
clone size: NA
D gene: TRBD1
CDR3 length: 18
J gene: TRBJ2-6

CDR3 protein: CASRGTGANTEAFF
CDR3 DNA: TGTGCCAGCAGAGGGACAGGGGCGAACACTGAAGCTTTCTTT
V gene: TRBV6-5
clone size: NA
D gene: TRBD1
CDR3 length: 14
J gene: TRBJ1-1

CDR3 protein: CAWSLLSGINNEQFF
CDR3 DNA: TGTGCCTGGAGTCTTCTTTCCGGGATCAACAATGAGCAGTTCTTC
V gene: TRBV30
clone size: NA
D gene: NA
CDR3 length: 15
J gene: TRBJ2-1

CDR3 protein: CASSYSSSPNTEAFF
CDR3 DNA: TGTGCCAGCAGTTACTCGAGTAGCCCGAACACTGAAGCTTTCTTT
V gene: TRBV6-5
clone size: few
D gene: NA
CDR3 length: 15
J gene: TRBJ1-1

CDR3 protein: CAWSVHLSGSEQFF
CDR3 DNA: TGTGCCTGGAGTGTACACCTTAGCGGGTCGGAGCAGTTCTTC
V gene: TRBV30
clone size: few
D gene: TRBD2
CDR3 length: 14
J gene: TRBJ2-1

CDR3 protein: CASSQASGGEQYF
CDR3 DNA: TGCGCCAGCAGCCAAGCTTCTGGCGGCGAGCAGTACTTC
V gene: TRBV4-3
clone size: NA
D gene: NA
CDR3 length: 13
J gene: TRBJ2-7

CDR3 protein: CASSFWTGGDDTQYF
CDR3 DNA: TGTGCCAGCAGCTTCTGGACAGGGGGCGACGATACGCAGTATTTT
V gene: TRBV7-9
clone size: few
D gene: TRBD1
CDR3 length: 15
J gene: TRBJ2-3

CDR3 protein: CASSPLQGYQETQYF
CDR3 DNA: TGTGCCAGTTCCCCCCTACAGGGCTACCAAGAGACCCAGTACTTC
V gene: TRBV19
clone size: few
D gene: NA
CDR3 length: 15
J gene: TRBJ2-5

CDR3 protein: CASSSPGQGGYGYTF
CDR3 DNA: TGTGCCAGCAGTTCTCCGGGACAGGGAGGCTATGGCTACACCTTC
V gene: TRBV6-5
clone size: NA
D gene: TRBD1
CDR3 length: 15
J gene: TRBJ1-2

CDR3 protein: CASSSVTGATEAFF
CDR3 DNA: TGCGCCAGCAGCTCGGTAACAGGAGCGACTGAAGCTTTCTTT
V gene: TRBV5-1
clone size: few
D gene: NA
CDR3 length: 14
J gene: TRBJ1-1

CDR3 protein: CATSTRQGGSYEQYF
CDR3 DNA: TGTGCCACCAGCACCAGACAGGGAGGATCCTACGAGCAGTACTTC
V gene: TRBV15
clone size: NA
D gene: NA
CDR3 length: 15
J gene: TRBJ2-7

CDR3 protein: CASSQGVSNQPQHF
CDR3 DNA: TGCGCCAGCAGCCAGGGAGTGAGCAATCAGCCCCAGCATTTT
V gene: TRBV4-1
clone size: few
D gene: NA
CDR3 length: 14
J gene: TRBJ1-5

CDR3 protein: CSGNRGHEQFF
CDR3 DNA: TGCAGCGGTAACAGGGGGCATGAGCAGTTCTTC
V gene: TRBV29-1
clone size: few
D gene: TRBD1
CDR3 length: 11
J gene: TRBJ2-1

CDR3 protein: CASSVGPTGSPGDYGYTF
CDR3 DNA: TGTGCCAGCAGCGTAGGACCCACGGGGAGCCCAGGGGACTATGGCTACACCTTC
V gene: TRBV9
clone size: NA
D gene: NA
CDR3 length: 18
J gene: TRBJ1-2

CDR3 protein: CASTAGERETQYF
CDR3 DNA: TGTGCCAGTACAGCGGGGGAGAGAGAGACCCAGTACTTC
V gene: TRBV9
clone size: NA
D gene: TRBD2
CDR3 length: 13
J gene: TRBJ2-5

CDR3 protein: CASSPELLYNEQFF
CDR3 DNA: TGTGCCAGTAGTCCGGAGCTGTTATACAATGAGCAGTTCTTC
V gene: TRBV19
clone size: few
D gene: NA
CDR3 length: 14
J gene: TRBJ2-1

CDR3 protein: CATSSLLAGGETQYF
CDR3 DNA: TGTGCCACCAGCAGTCTCCTAGCGGGGGGAGAGACCCAGTACTTC
V gene: TRBV15
clone size: NA
D gene: TRBD2
CDR3 length: 15
J gene: TRBJ2-5

CDR3 protein: CASTFRGGRSYEQYF
CDR3 DNA: TGTGCCAGCACCTTCCGGGGGGGCAGGTCCTACGAGCAGTACTTC
V gene: TRBV7-8
clone size: few
D gene: TRBD2
CDR3 length: 15
J gene: TRBJ2-7

CDR3 protein: CASSLDSSYEQYF
CDR3 DNA: TGTGCCAGCAGCTTGGACAGCTCCTACGAGCAGTACTTC
V gene: TRBV7-3
clone size: NA
D gene: NA
CDR3 length: 13
J gene: TRBJ2-7

CDR3 protein: CASSPQGAGGYTF
CDR3 DNA: TGTGCCAGCTCCCCACAGGGGGCAGGGGGCTACACCTTC
V gene: TRBV18
clone size: NA
D gene: TRBD1
CDR3 length: 13
J gene: TRBJ1-2

CDR3 protein: CASSPPAGTYEQYF
CDR3 DNA: TGTGCCAGCTCACCACCGGCAGGGACCTACGAGCAGTACTTC
V gene: TRBV18
clone size: NA
D gene: NA
CDR3 length: 14
J gene: TRBJ2-7

CDR3 protein: CAWTTGANVLTF
CDR3 DNA: TGTGCCTGGACTACTGGGGCCAACGTCCTGACTTTC
V gene: TRBV30
clone size: few
D gene: NA
CDR3 length: 12
J gene: TRBJ2-6

CDR3 protein: CASSSLQGPYGYTF
CDR3 DNA: TGTGCCAGCAGTTCCTTACAGGGTCCCTATGGCTACACCTTC
V gene: TRBV27
clone size: NA
D gene: NA
CDR3 length: 14
J gene: TRBJ1-2

CDR3 protein: CASSYFPRGITLHF
CDR3 DNA: TGTGCCAGCAGTTACTTTCCCCGCGGAATCACCCTCCACTTT
V gene: TRBV6-6
clone size: NA
D gene: NA
CDR3 length: 14
J gene: TRBJ1-6

CDR3 protein: CASRAGRDAGEAFF
CDR3 DNA: TGTGCCAGCAGGGCCGGTCGGGATGCCGGTGAAGCTTTCTTT
V gene: TRBV2
clone size: NA
D gene: NA
CDR3 length: 14
J gene: TRBJ1-1

CDR3 protein: CASSKYPAGETQYF
CDR3 DNA: TGCGCCAGCAGCAAATACCCGGCAGGGGAGACCCAGTACTTC
V gene: TRBV5-1
clone size: NA
D gene: NA
CDR3 length: 14
J gene: TRBJ2-5

CDR3 protein: CASSLSRTGKLFF
CDR3 DNA: TGTGCCAGCAGTTTATCAAGGACGGGGAAACTGTTTTTT
V gene: TRBV27
clone size: NA
D gene: NA
CDR3 length: 13
J gene: TRBJ1-4

CDR3 protein: CARRASSYEQYF
CDR3 DNA: TGTGCCCGCCGAGCCTCTAGTTACGAGCAGTACTTC
V gene: TRBV30
clone size: few
D gene: NA
CDR3 length: 12
J gene: TRBJ2-7

CDR3 protein: CASSSRQGWATGELFF
CDR3 DNA: TGTGCCAGCAGCTCCCGACAGGGCTGGGCCACCGGGGAGCTGTTTTTT
V gene: TRBV7-2
clone size: few
D gene: TRBD1
CDR3 length: 16
J gene: TRBJ2-2

CDR3 protein: CASSFAGPSSYEQYF
CDR3 DNA: TGCGCCAGCAGCTTCGCGGGCCCTAGCTCCTACGAGCAGTACTTC
V gene: TRBV5-1
clone size: few
D gene: NA
CDR3 length: 15
J gene: TRBJ2-7

CDR3 protein: CASSRSRDRGRVVF
CDR3 DNA: TGTGCCAGCAGCAGATCACGGGACAGGGGGCGCGTTGTCTTT
V gene: TRBV7-9
clone size: few
D gene: TRBD1
CDR3 length: 14
J gene: TRBJ1-1

CDR3 protein: CASGQGYYEQYF
CDR3 DNA: TGTGCCTCGGGACAGGGGTACTACGAGCAGTACTTC
V gene: TRBV30
clone size: NA
D gene: TRBD1
CDR3 length: 12
J gene: TRBJ2-7

CDR3 protein: CASSQDMNYGYTF
CDR3 DNA: TGTGCCAGCAGCCAAGACATGAACTATGGCTACACCTTC
V gene: TRBV5-4
clone size: NA
D gene: NA
CDR3 length: 13
J gene: TRBJ1-2

CDR3 protein: CASSKTGMGQPQHF
CDR3 DNA: TGTGCCAGCAGCAAAACAGGGATGGGTCAGCCCCAGCATTTT
V gene: TRBV7-2
clone size: NA
D gene: NA
CDR3 length: 14
J gene: TRBJ1-5

CDR3 protein: CASSYAYEQYF
CDR3 DNA: TGTGCCAGCAGTTACGCGTACGAGCAGTACTTC
V gene: TRBV6-6
clone size: NA
D gene: NA
CDR3 length: 11
J gene: TRBJ2-7

CDR3 protein: CASSARVGASGETQYF
CDR3 DNA: TGTGCCAGCAGCGCTAGAGTTGGGGCTAGCGGGGAGACCCAGTACTTC
V gene: TRBV9
clone size: NA
D gene: TRBD2
CDR3 length: 16
J gene: TRBJ2-5

CDR3 protein: CASGATDRGSNEQYF
CDR3 DNA: TGTGCCAGCGGCGCCACGGACAGGGGGTCCAACGAGCAGTACTTC
V gene: TRBV2
clone size: NA
D gene: TRBD1
CDR3 length: 15
J gene: TRBJ2-7

CDR3 protein: CASTFSGEHDTQYF
CDR3 DNA: TGTGCCAGCACCTTCAGCGGGGAGCATGATACGCAGTATTTT
V gene: TRBV2
clone size: few
D gene: TRBD2
CDR3 length: 14
J gene: TRBJ2-3

CDR3 protein: CAISGSLRREETQYF
CDR3 DNA: TGTGCCATCAGTGGGAGTTTACGGCGTGAAGAGACCCAGTACTTC
V gene: TRBV10-3
clone size: few
D gene: NA
CDR3 length: 15
J gene: TRBJ2-5

CDR3 protein: CASGLSVGHAEAFF
CDR3 DNA: TGTGCCAGCGGTCTCTCTGTGGGGCACGCTGAAGCTTTCTTT
V gene: TRBV7-9
clone size: NA
D gene: NA
CDR3 length: 14
J gene: TRBJ1-1